This T cell receptor (beta chain) was observed in a study of OX40 agonist ivuxolimab in advanced cancers. There are 14 residues in the CDR3. Germline CDR1 and CDR2: MDHEN and SYDVKM. V dropped 6 bases and J dropped 4 bases, with 12 bases sitting between them. Note on this clone: Its antigen remains unidentified.

Here immunoSEQ multiplex PCR was the method, and the copy in TCRdb shows in-frame clones only, minus some. Altogether 14,000 or so clones are present, around 81% being singletons, with the ten largest covering roughly 19%. Broader study findings: Normalized expansion of T-cell clones was also low for some nonresponders.

Peripheral blood came from all dose cohorts at three timepoints. The clonotype comes from an adult with an advanced solid tumor such as melanoma, head and neck, liver or kidney cancer. Here the sequenced sample was CD4+ or CD8+ T cells sorted from blood, taken in a trial of the OX40 agonist ivuxolimab. The V call is TRBV28, the J call TRBJ2-2; a possible D gene is TRBD1 (6 bases). The CDR3 bases are TGTGCCAGCAGCTTGGACAGAATCACCGGGGAGCTGTTTTTT. Amino acid sequence: CASSLDRITGELFF. The full variable domain, rest sourced from reference TRBV28 and TRBJ2-2, is DVKVTQSSRYLVKRTGEKVFLECVQDMDHENMFWYRQDPGLGLRLIYFSYDVKMKEKGDIPEGYSVSREKKERFSLILESASTNQTSMYLCASSLDRITGELFFGEGSRLTVL.